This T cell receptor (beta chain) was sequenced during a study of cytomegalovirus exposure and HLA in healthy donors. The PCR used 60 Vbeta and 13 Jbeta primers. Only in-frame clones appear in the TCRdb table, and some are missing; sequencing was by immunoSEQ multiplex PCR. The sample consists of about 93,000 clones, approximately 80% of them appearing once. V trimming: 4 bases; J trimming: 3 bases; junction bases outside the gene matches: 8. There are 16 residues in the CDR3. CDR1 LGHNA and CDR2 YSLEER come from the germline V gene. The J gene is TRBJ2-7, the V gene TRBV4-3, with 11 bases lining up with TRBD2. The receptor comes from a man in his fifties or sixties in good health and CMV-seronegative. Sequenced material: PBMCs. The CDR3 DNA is TGCGCCAGCAGCCCCGGGACTAGCGGAAGTCGCTACGAGCAGTACTTC. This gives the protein CASSPGTSGSRYEQYF.